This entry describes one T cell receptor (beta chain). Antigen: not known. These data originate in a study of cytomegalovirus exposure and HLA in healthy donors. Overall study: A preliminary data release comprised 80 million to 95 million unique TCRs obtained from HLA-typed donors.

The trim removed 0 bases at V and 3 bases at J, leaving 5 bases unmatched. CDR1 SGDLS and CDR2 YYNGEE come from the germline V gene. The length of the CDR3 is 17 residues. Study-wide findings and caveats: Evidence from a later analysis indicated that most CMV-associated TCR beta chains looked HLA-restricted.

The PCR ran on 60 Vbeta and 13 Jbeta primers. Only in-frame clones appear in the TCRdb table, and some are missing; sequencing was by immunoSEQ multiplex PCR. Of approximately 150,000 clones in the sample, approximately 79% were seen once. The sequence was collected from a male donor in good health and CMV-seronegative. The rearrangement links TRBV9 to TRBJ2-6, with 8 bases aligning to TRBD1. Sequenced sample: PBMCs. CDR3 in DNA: TGTGCCAGCAGCGTAGAGGGGACAGGTCATGGGGCCAACGTCCTGACTTTC. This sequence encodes CASSVEGTGHGANVLTF.